Described below is a single T cell receptor (beta chain) sequence and its context. The antigen is undetermined. The data originate from a study of STAT5B mutations in CD4+ large granular lymphocyte leukemia. The overall study: Among healthy donors, a particular HLA allele went with more CDR3 'QG' motifs. Whole-study findings and limits: 8/27 top patient clones versus 2/35 control clones were TRBV06-family. CD4-sorted patient repertoires seemed more clonal than healthy CD4+ repertoires.

Between the trimmed V and J ends, which lost 0 bases and 2 bases, there was a span of 4 bases. The CDR3 spans 13 residues. Germline lookup yields CDR1 LGHNA and CDR2 YNFKEQ. Profiled with immunoSEQ multiplex PCR; TCRdb holds only in-frame clones, not every one. The table has around 33,000 clones, 65% to 80% seen once. Sample: CD4+ T cells from blood buffy coats. This clonotype was obtained from a human donor in good health. The chain joins TRBV4-2 to TRBJ2-5; D is unclear. CDR3 region: CASSQEGQETQYF. Here the CDR3 DNA reads TGTGCCAGCAGCCAAGAAGGGCAAGAGACCCAGTACTTC.